This is a list of T cell receptor beta chains from one sample in a study of blood T cell repertoires in COVID-19. Only in-frame clones appear in the TCRdb table, and some are missing; sequencing was by immunoSEQ multiplex PCR. The table lists about 160,000 clones, about 87% of them singletons. Sequencing was carried out using peripheral blood. The receptors come from a woman aged 70-85 years with COVID-19, enrolled during active disease. Both conserved end residues are part of each CDR3. A D gene is named only where the DNA matches it firmly. A clone size is listed for some rows: how often the clone was seen (once, few, many), or a class if it is expanded.

clone_size j_call d_call v_call cdr3_nt cdr3_aa
NA TRBJ2-1 NA TRBV7-9 TGTGCCAGCAGCCCCTGGACAGTCAACAATGAGCAGTTCTTC CASSPWTVNNEQFF
NA TRBJ1-5 TRBD1 TRBV3-1/TRBV3-2 TGTGCCAGCAGCCTCACAGGGGATAGCAATCAGCCCCAGCATTTT CASSLTGDSNQPQHF
NA TRBJ2-5 NA TRBV6-5 TGTGCCAGCACCAGGACTGGCGGGCTTCGAGAGACCCAGTACTTC CASTRTGGLRETQYF
NA TRBJ1-1 TRBD1 TRBV18 TGTGCCACTCGGGACAGGGGGGGCACTGAAGCTTTCTTT CATRDRGGTEAFF
NA TRBJ2-2 NA TRBV7-7 TGTGCTAGCAGCCGACAGGAGACGAACACCGGGGAGCTGTTTTTT CASSRQETNTGELFF
NA TRBJ2-1 NA TRBV9 TGTGCCAGCAGCGTAAGGGGGAGCTCCTACAATGAGCAGTTCTTC CASSVRGSSYNEQFF
NA TRBJ1-2 TRBD1 TRBV19 TGTGCCAGTAGTATAGAAAGGACAGGGTGGAGTGGCTACACCTTC CASSIERTGWSGYTF
NA TRBJ1-1 TRBD1 TRBV29-1 TGCAGCGCCAGGGGGGTGAACACTGAAGCTTTCTTT CSARGVNTEAFF
NA TRBJ1-2 TRBD1 TRBV28 TGTGCCAGCAGTCCTAGACAGGGCTTTGGCTACACCTTC CASSPRQGFGYTF
NA TRBJ1-5 TRBD1 TRBV3-1/TRBV3-2 TGTGCCAGCAGCTGGACAGGGGAGAGGAATCAGCCCCAGCATTTT CASSWTGERNQPQHF
NA TRBJ1-4 NA TRBV14 TGTGCCAGCAGCCAAGATCCAGGGCGACGAGAAAAACTGTTTTTT CASSQDPGRREKLFF
NA TRBJ1-4 NA TRBV7-8 TGTGCCAGCAGCTTATCTAGGACAGCAACTAATGAAAAACTGTTTTTT CASSLSRTATNEKLFF
NA TRBJ1-5 NA TRBV15 TGTGCCACCAGTACCGACGCTTTAGGCAGGGATCAGCCCCAGCATTTT CATSTDALGRDQPQHF
NA TRBJ1-2 TRBD1 TRBV7-2 TGTGCCAGCAGCCCGGACAGGGTAGTTGGCGGCTACACCTTC CASSPDRVVGGYTF
few TRBJ1-1 TRBD1 TRBV7-8 TGTGCCAGCAGCCGGGACAGAAATTCGAGAGAAGCTTTCTTT CASSRDRNSREAFF
NA TRBJ1-5 NA TRBV7-9 TGTGCCAGCAGCTTCCACAGCCATCAGCCCCAGCATTTT CASSFHSHQPQHF
NA TRBJ2-7 TRBD1 TRBV7-6 TGTGCCAGCAGCTTAGTGTCGGGGGACAGGGCAATCGAGCAGTACTTC CASSLVSGDRAIEQYF
NA TRBJ1-2 TRBD1 TRBV3-1/TRBV3-2 TGTGCCAGCGGACAAAGGGACAGGGCCTATGGCTACACCTTC CASGQRDRAYGYTF
NA TRBJ1-4 TRBD1 TRBV9 TGTGCCAGCAGCTTCCGGGACAGGGGTAATGAAAAACTGTTTTTT CASSFRDRGNEKLFF
NA TRBJ2-7 TRBD1 TRBV30 TGTGCCTGGAGTGTAAAAGGGACAGGGTCCTACGAGCAGTACTTC CAWSVKGTGSYEQYF
NA TRBJ2-1 NA TRBV14 TGTGCCAGCAGCCACTACATGGGAGAAGGGTCCTACAATGAGCAGTTCTTC CASSHYMGEGSYNEQFF
once TRBJ2-5 NA TRBV6-1 TGTGCCAGCAGTGAGTCATCCGGGACATTCGGCGAGACCCAGTACTTC CASSESSGTFGETQYF
NA TRBJ2-3 NA TRBV2 TGTGCCAGCAGTGAAAGACTACAGGGACGGTTCACAGATACGCAGTATTTT CASSERLQGRFTDTQYF
NA TRBJ1-6 NA TRBV19 TGTGCCAGTAGGACAGGAGTTGTTAATTCACCCCTCCACTTT CASRTGVVNSPLHF
NA TRBJ2-7 TRBD2 TRBV28 TGTGCCAGCAGTTTAGCGGGGGGTGCCTACGAGCAGTACTTC CASSLAGGAYEQYF
NA TRBJ2-3 TRBD1 TRBV5-1 TGCGCCAGCAGCTTGTTACAGGGGGCAACAGATACGCAGTATTTT CASSLLQGATDTQYF
once TRBJ1-2 TRBD1 TRBV2 TGTGCCAGCAGTGAGCGAGAGACAGGGTTTTATGGCTACACCTTC CASSERETGFYGYTF
NA TRBJ2-7 NA TRBV3-1/TRBV3-2 TGTGCCAGCAGCCATGGGTCAGGCGAGCAGTACTTC CASSHGSGEQYF
NA TRBJ2-5 TRBD1 TRBV9 TGTGCCAGCAGCTTGGGGGGACAGGGAAGGGAGACCCAGTACTTC CASSLGGQGRETQYF
NA TRBJ1-6 TRBD1 TRBV9 TGTGCCAGCAGCCCAACAGGGGGCATCCTCCACTTT CASSPTGGILHF
NA TRBJ2-2 NA TRBV5-1 TGCGCCAGCAGCTTGGAAGGAGCGAACACCGGGGAGCTGTTTTTT CASSLEGANTGELFF
NA TRBJ1-1 NA TRBV3-1/TRBV3-2 TGTGCCAGCAGCCATGTCGGTGAAGCTTTTTTT CASSHVGEAFF
NA TRBJ2-5 NA TRBV6-5 TGTGCCAGCAGTTACCCCGGTAGCGGAGAGACCCAGTACTTC CASSYPGSGETQYF
NA TRBJ2-7 TRBD2 TRBV3-1/TRBV3-2 TGTGCCAGCAGCCAAGGTCTAGCGGGGACCGAGCAGTACTTC CASSQGLAGTEQYF
NA TRBJ1-6 TRBD1 TRBV18 TGTGCCAGCTCACCAGTCGTCCAACAGGGGGAAAGTAATTCACCCCTCCACTTT CASSPVVQQGESNSPLHF
many TRBJ2-1 NA TRBV7-9 TGTGCCAGCAGCTTGAGGGCCGCCGACCGTCGCTCCTACAATGAGCAGTTCTTC CASSLRAADRRSYNEQFF
NA TRBJ1-2 NA TRBV19 TGTGCCAGTAGGACACAGGGAGATCATGGCTACACCTTC CASRTQGDHGYTF
NA TRBJ1-4 NA TRBV9 TGTGCCAGCAGCGTAGCTGCAGTTCGAGAAAAACTGTTTTTT CASSVAAVREKLFF
NA TRBJ2-3 NA TRBV20-1 TGCAGTGCTAGTCCTCTACCTAGCACAGATACGCAGTATTTT CSASPLPSTDTQYF
NA TRBJ1-1 NA TRBV5-1 TGCGCCAGCAGCGGGGGGACCGAGAACACTGAAGCTTTCTTT CASSGGTENTEAFF
NA TRBJ1-4 NA TRBV4-1 TGCGCCAGCAGCCTACAAACAGGGGAAAAACTGTTTTTT CASSLQTGEKLFF
NA TRBJ1-5 TRBD1 TRBV7-9 TGTGCCAGCAGCGTAGCGGGCCGGGACAGCGTCCTCGGGGATCAGCCCCAGCATTTT CASSVAGRDSVLGDQPQHF
NA TRBJ2-2 TRBD2 TRBV3-1/TRBV3-2 TGTGCCAGCACATCAGGGACTAGCGGGGCGGGTGGCCCCGGGGAGCTGTTTTTT CASTSGTSGAGGPGELFF
NA TRBJ2-3 TRBD1 TRBV2 TGTGCCAGCACCAAGGACAGGGGGACAGATACGCAGTATTTT CASTKDRGTDTQYF
once TRBJ1-6 NA TRBV6-5 TGTGCCAGCAGTTACCGGGGACTGTTTAATTCACCCCTCCACTTT CASSYRGLFNSPLHF
NA TRBJ1-5 TRBD1 TRBV5-8 TGTGCCAGCAGCTTGGCGGACAGGCGGGATCAGCCCCAGCATTTT CASSLADRRDQPQHF
NA TRBJ1-4 NA TRBV18 TGTGCCAGCTCACCATCAGGGGCTAATGAAAAACTGTTTTTT CASSPSGANEKLFF
NA TRBJ2-1 TRBD2 TRBV19 TGTGCCAGTAGTATTGTAGCGGGGCTCCAGGGTGAGCAGTTCTTC CASSIVAGLQGEQFF
NA TRBJ2-2 NA TRBV2 TGTGCCAGCCTTCGGAGGGCTAACACCGGGGAGCTGTTTTTT CASLRRANTGELFF